This T cell receptor beta chain was profiled in a study of cytomegalovirus exposure and HLA in healthy donors (dated by TCRdb to 2016 to 2017). About the study as a whole: An earlier analysis of several hundred of the donors reported 276 Gb of sequence data and 117 million unique TCR beta sequences from about 179 million T cells. An early release that covered fewer than 800 HLA-typed donors contained around 330 gigabases of sequencing data and tens of millions of unique TCR sequences. The genetic ancestry cluster associated with self-reported Caucasian donors included about 81% of the approximately 430 genotyped donors. The study aimed to test whether signatures of past pathogen exposure could be identified by cataloging public T cell receptors. The study profiled the T cell repertoires of under 850 subjects by immunosequencing and related them to cytomegalovirus serostatus. In addition to the first cohort of 666 subjects, a separate validation cohort of 120 different subjects was used. High-throughput TCR immunosequencing, statistical association of individual TCRs with disease status, and machine learning were combined to predict cytomegalovirus infection status. A later analysis re-analyzed previously published TCR beta repertoires from hundreds of donors and added high-resolution HLA genotyping to study TCR occurrence patterns. The later analysis used no new phenotypic data to find candidate immune exposures, relying instead on TCR beta sequences and their occurrence across donors. In an earlier analysis of several hundred of the donors, high-throughput TCR beta sequencing was used to judge whether each TCR beta V gene segment behaved as functional or pseudogenic. Donor age, sex, ethnicity and CMV serostatus were collected together with the repertoire data. In a later genetic analysis, genome-wide SNP genotypes for about 55% of the roughly 670 donors were used, and that subset was treated as a discovery cohort. Every discovery cohort repertoire had been produced on one sequencing platform. Class I and class II HLA loci were covered by the typing at four-digit resolution. Typing coverage varied by locus: about 620-630 donors for A, B, C, DRB1 and DQB1; some 520 for DQA1; 600 to 610 for DPA1; roughly 450 for DPB1. Roughly five DR-DQ haplotypes were treated as single units for association and clustering because of strong linkage in the cohort. On average, about 240,000 unique TCR beta nucleotide sequences were sequenced per donor among 300 to 500 genotyped donors of the cohort, with roughly 18% of those sequences being non-productive.

V is cut by 1 base and J by 3 bases, and the space between the germline ends is 13 bases. The germline V gene yields SQVTM for CDR1 and ANQGSEA for CDR2. The CDR3 goes from the cysteine to the phenylalanine over 15 residues. Here the CDR3 DNA is all that survives: 45 bases in frame from base 1. The library was obtained by the immunoSEQ multiplex PCR assay. A mixture of 60 forward primers for TCR Vbeta segments and 13 reverse primers for TCR Jbeta segments was used in the multiplex PCR. The CDR3 region of rearranged TCR beta genes was amplified from genomic DNA with a multiplex PCR assay. Amplified TCR beta libraries were sequenced as 87-base-pair reads on the Illumina HiSeq System. The paper's data handling went like this. A later analysis tallied 80 million to 95 million unique TCR beta chains across the approximately 670 repertoires, and 10 million to 11 million of those chains were shared by two or more donors. Raw reads were error-corrected and collapsed into unique sequences by a nearest-neighbor algorithm in which closely related sequences were merged to remove PCR and sequencing errors. V, D and J gene segments were assigned by aligning CDR3 sequences to IMGT reference sequences. For a sequence to be retained, at least a six-nucleotide match to both a V gene segment and a J gene segment was required. Rearrangements were called productive when the CDR3 lacked stop codons and stayed in frame with V and J; all others were non-productive. Following IMGT convention, CDR3 was defined as the stretch from the second conserved V-encoded cysteine up to the conserved J-encoded phenylalanine. The earlier analysis of 500 to 650 of the donors excluded any sequence lacking an unambiguous match to a single V gene segment. In an earlier analysis of several hundred of the donors, a V segment was called functional when productive rearrangements were above 56.7%, and segregating when the standard deviation between donors exceeded 5%. A statistical classification framework was built for diagnosing cytomegalovirus status from the catalog of TCR beta chain sequences. In a later analysis, TCR nucleotide sequences were compared against IMGT/GENE-DB human TR gene sequences so that V and J genes could be assigned. In a later analysis, CDR3 sequences and most-parsimonious VDJ recombination scenarios were assigned using the TCRdist pipeline. A later analysis defined each TCR beta chain by its CDR3 amino acid sequence plus V-gene family, and excluded reads lacking a unique V-gene family. A later analysis removed 550 to 700 highly shared, low-generation-probability nucleotide sequences to deal with suspected cross-contamination and a sequencing artifact. A later analysis calculated a clonal expansion index for each public chain from normalized within-repertoire ranks of inferred template counts. Generation probabilities in a later analysis came from a VDJ recombination model fitted to out-of-frame rearrangements, and those results were checked against IGoR. Hypergeometric tests were used in a later analysis to score TCR-TCR, TCR-HLA and TCR-CMV co-occurrence, with a repertoire-size bias correction applied to the TCR pairs. False discovery rates were estimated in a later analysis by permuting HLA or CMV assignments 20 times. In a later analysis, co-occurring TCRs were grouped using DBSCAN, and TCRdist sequence similarity was added for clustering within HLA-allele-positive subsets. Repertoires with fewer than 30,000 or more than 120,000 public chains, plus five repertoires with anomalous nucleotide sharing, were excluded from co-occurrence clustering. TCRdb took over this immuneACCESS table, retaining in-frame rearrangements with V and J assigned. Such tables are incomplete; in checked studies, under half of the missing clones stem from an unresolved V gene, and the remainder is unexplained. V and J calls and clone size are those listed in that table; D and trimming were worked out from the DNA. This sample has 130,000 to 150,000 clones in its table, and over 75% of those were observed once. Approximately 6.1% of the sample is taken by the ten largest.

The cohort comprised more than 550 healthy bone marrow donors. Cohort members were all nominally healthy when sampled, although unrecorded immune exposures were likely present. The donor tested CMV seropositive, placing the donor among the roughly 300 seropositive members of the cohort. A peripheral blood sample was collected from each donor, and TCR beta sequencing was performed on peripheral blood mononuclear cells. The Qiagen DNeasy Blood Extraction Kit was used to extract genomic DNA from the blood cell samples. The full study reports these points: According to a later analysis, most CMV-associated TCR beta chains appeared to be HLA-restricted, and the HLA associations seemed to be driven largely by CMV exposure. An earlier analysis of around 600 of the donors showed that most TCR beta V segments appeared in productive rearrangements either about 87% or about 30% of the time, which broadly matched IMGT annotations. A later genetic analysis associated a missense DCLRE1C variant with V-gene and J-gene trimming of TCR beta chains, and an independent cohort replicated the association. A few of the identified cytomegalovirus-associated TCR beta chains were confirmed in vitro to be specific for cytomegalovirus antigens. When HLA alleles, especially DR and DQ, strongly co-occurred, attributing TCR associations to individual alleles was difficult. A later analysis associated 16,951 TCR beta sequences with specific HLA alleles at a false discovery rate of 0.05. Correlated functional status among segregating V segments might be attributable to linkage disequilibrium, but an unknown experimental factor could not be ruled out. Sequencing depth was assumed to be roughly uniform across donors in the presence/absence analyses, though that assumption may not hold. A group of highly shared sequence variants was considered likely to be a technical artifact of the sequencing pipeline. In a later analysis, TCR association rates were found to vary across HLA loci, with the most associated TCRs seen for DRB1 alleles and the fewest for HLA-C alleles. The classifier was reported to diagnose cytomegalovirus status with high specificity and sensitivity in both the original and validation cohorts. Because HLA typing was missing for some donors at each locus, association tests included only the typed subset. In a later analysis, several top co-occurrence clusters were reported to appear linked to parvovirus B19, influenza, CMV and Epstein-Barr virus. In a later analysis, HLA-associated TCR beta chains were found to be more clonally expanded and to have lower generation probabilities than equally common non-associated chains. While some public TCRs were present in many individuals, most TCR sequences turned up only very rarely across donors. In this cohort, only TCR beta chains were sequenced, and detectable features were limited by the absence of alpha or paired-chain data. Because counts were too low, roughly 18 rarely observed V segments, including chromosome 9 orphons, were left out of the earlier analysis of some 640 of the donors. Some IMGT-functional V segments, including TRBV6-2 and TRBV6-3, could not be told apart with the 87-base-pair reads, so those segments were excluded. According to the authors, the approach could potentially be generalized to other disease states and immunological phenotypes. Compared with the approximately 710-donor mean, donors in an Asian-associated ancestry cluster had fewer N-insertions in productive TCRs, according to a later genetic analysis. A total of about 150 TCR beta chains were listed by the study as associated with cytomegalovirus. A further reported finding was that TCR beta sequences accurately predicted the HLA-A and HLA-B alleles for most subjects in the first cohort. CMV serostatus was the only immune exposure information available for the cohort.

On this clone itself: Its binding antigen is unknown. Base qualities were left out, and no much larger clone turns up one base away.

The V and J segments used are TRBV29-1 and TRBJ2-1; confidence is insufficient to name the D gene. The sequence came from a man younger than 40 in good health and CMV-seropositive. The sequenced sample was PBMCs. The nucleotide sequence reads as follows: TGCAGCGTTGAAGGTCTTTCACTTTTCTACAATGAGCAGTTCTTC. It is translated as CSVEGLSLFYNEQFF.